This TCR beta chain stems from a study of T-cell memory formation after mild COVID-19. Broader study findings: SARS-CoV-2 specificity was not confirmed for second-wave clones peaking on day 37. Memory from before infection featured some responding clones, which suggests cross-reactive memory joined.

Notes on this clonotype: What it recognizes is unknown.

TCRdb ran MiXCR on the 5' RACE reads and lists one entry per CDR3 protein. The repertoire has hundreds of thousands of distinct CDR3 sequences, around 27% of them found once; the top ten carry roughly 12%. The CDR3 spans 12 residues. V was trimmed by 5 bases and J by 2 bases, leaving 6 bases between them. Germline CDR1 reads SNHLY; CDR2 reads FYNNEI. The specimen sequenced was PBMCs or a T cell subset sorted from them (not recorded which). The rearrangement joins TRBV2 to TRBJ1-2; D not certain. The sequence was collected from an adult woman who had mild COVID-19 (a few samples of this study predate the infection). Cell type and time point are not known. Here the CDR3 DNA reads TGTGCCAGCAGTACGGCAAACTATGGCTACACCTTC. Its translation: CASSTANYGYTF.